One and the same sample provided the 2 T cell receptor beta chains below, sequenced in a study of regulatory T cells in long-lasting Graves disease. Documented time point: newly diagnosed GD, antithyroid drugs for less than 3 months. PBMC RNA was the source of the TCR library. Combining iRepertoire HTBI primers with Arm-PCR of CDR3 regions, the authors built TCR beta libraries. TCRdb independently ran MiXCR on the multiplex PCR reads; one entry per CDR3 protein. The data hold 350,000 to 500,000 distinct CDR3 sequences, with 14% observed a single time. The same data also contributed to another study, on T cells in Graves' hyperthyroidism and ophthalmopathy.

The sequences come from peripheral blood mononuclear cells (PBMCs), collected at new diagnosis, from a patient treated with antithyroid drugs. These receptors all come from a woman aged 45-60 years with Graves disease.

This clonotype was detected ten times or more. The V and J genes are TRBV7-8 and TRBJ1-1; tentative D call: TRBD1 (6 bases). V was cut by 3 bases and J by 4 bases, with 9 bases left in between. This CDR3 region has 13 residues. Germline CDR1 reads SGHVS; CDR2 reads FQNEAQ. This chain's CDR3 is CASSLGASTEAFF. CDR3 sequence (DNA): TGTGCCAGCAGCTTGGGGGCTTCCACTGAAGCTTTCTTT.

This clonotype was picked up a small number of times. The rearrangement uses TRBV4-2 and TRBJ2-1; TRBD1 matches at 7 bases. With 2 bases clipped from V and 0 bases from J, the junction kept 7 bases outside the gene matches. CDR3 length equals 17 residues. Germline V gene sequence: CDR1 LGHNA, CDR2 YNFKEQ. The chain's CDR3 is CASSQRMTGNSYNEQFF. The CDR3 bases are TGTGCCAGCAGCCAACGTATGACAGGGAACTCCTACAATGAGCAGTTCTTC.